This passage covers 4 T cell receptor beta chains from one sample sequenced in a study of cytomegalovirus exposure and HLA in healthy donors. Method: immunoSEQ multiplex PCR; TCRdb's copy keeps in-frame clones and lacks some. The sample shows 90,000 or so clones, 85% of them seen only once. The source material was PBMCs. Every receptor here comes from a man aged 18-30 years in good health and CMV-seropositive.

This clone was counted only a few times. This chain joins TRBV6-5 and TRBJ1-5, with 8 bases aligning to TRBD1. CDR1 is MNHEY and CDR2 is SVGAGI in the germline V gene. CDR3 length: 14 amino acids. The ends lost 6 bases at V and 4 bases at J; junction bases unmatched: 5. The DNA of the CDR3 is TGTGCCAGCAGGCCAGGGGGCCCGAATCAGCCCCAGCATTTT. Amino acids: CASRPGGPNQPQHF.

The chain carries TRBV5-1 and TRBJ1-5, with D hard to call. CDR3 size: 15 residues. The germline CDR1 and CDR2 sequences are SGHRS and YFSETQ. Trimming pared 4 bases from V and 0 bases from J, leaving 11 bases between. CDR3 DNA sequence: TGCGCCAGCAGCCCCGGGAGGAATAGCAATCAGCCCCAGCATTTT. Its protein product is CASSPGRNSNQPQHF.

The chain joins TRBV9 to TRBJ2-1; 8 bases are shared with TRBD2. J was trimmed by 4 bases and V by 3 bases; bases with no gene match: 3. The CDR3 totals 14 residues. From germline, CDR1 is SGDLS and CDR2 YYNGEE. Here the CDR3 DNA reads TGTGCCAGCAGCGGGACTAGCTTTTACAATGAGCAGTTCTTC. This encodes CASSGTSFYNEQFF.

The genes are TRBV18 and TRBJ2-5; D not certain. Germline CDR1 is KGHSH and CDR2 is LQKENI. The germline V and J ends were trimmed by 3 bases and 2 bases, with 10 bases remaining between them. The CDR3 loop spans 14 amino acids. The CDR3 protein is CASSPSSSQETQYF. CDR3 coding DNA: TGTGCCAGCTCACCTTCAAGTAGTCAAGAGACCCAGTACTTC.